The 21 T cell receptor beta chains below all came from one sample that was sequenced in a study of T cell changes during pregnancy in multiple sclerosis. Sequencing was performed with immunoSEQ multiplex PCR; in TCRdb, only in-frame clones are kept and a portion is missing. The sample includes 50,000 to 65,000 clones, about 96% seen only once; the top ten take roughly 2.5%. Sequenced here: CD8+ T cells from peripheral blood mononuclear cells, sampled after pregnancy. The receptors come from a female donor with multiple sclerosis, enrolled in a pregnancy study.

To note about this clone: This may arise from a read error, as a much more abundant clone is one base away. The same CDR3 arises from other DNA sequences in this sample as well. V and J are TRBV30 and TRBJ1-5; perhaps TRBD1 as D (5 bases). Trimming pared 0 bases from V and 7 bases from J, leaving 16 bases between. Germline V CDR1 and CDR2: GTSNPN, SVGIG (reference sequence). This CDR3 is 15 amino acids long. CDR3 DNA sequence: TGTGCCTGGAGTGTACGTCGTGGGGGGTACCAGCCCCAGCATTTT. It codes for CAWSVRRGGYQPQHF.

The CDR3: CASSPGTSGGNEQFF. CDR3 coding DNA: TGTGCCAGCAGCCCTGGGACTAGCGGTGGTAATGAGCAGTTCTTC. The chain carries TRBV9 and TRBJ2-1, with TRBD2 identical over 11 bases. This CDR3 is 15 amino acids long. Germline trimming cut 4 bases from V and 7 bases from J; bases unmatched to any gene: 7. The germline CDR1 and CDR2 sequences are SGDLS and YYNGEE.

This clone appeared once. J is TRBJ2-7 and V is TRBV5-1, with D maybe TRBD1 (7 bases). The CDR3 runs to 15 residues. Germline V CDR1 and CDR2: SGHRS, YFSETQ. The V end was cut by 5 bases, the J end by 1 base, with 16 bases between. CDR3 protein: CASRNRQGGSYEQYF. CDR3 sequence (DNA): TGCGCCAGCAGGAACCGACAGGGAGGTTCCTACGAGCAGTACTTC.

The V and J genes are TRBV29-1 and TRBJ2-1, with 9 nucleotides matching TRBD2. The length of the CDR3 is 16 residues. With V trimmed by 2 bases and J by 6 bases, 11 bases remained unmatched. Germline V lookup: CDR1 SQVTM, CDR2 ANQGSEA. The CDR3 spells CSVESRGAGGLNEQFF. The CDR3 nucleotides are TGCAGCGTTGAAAGTAGGGGAGCGGGAGGCCTCAATGAGCAGTTCTTC.

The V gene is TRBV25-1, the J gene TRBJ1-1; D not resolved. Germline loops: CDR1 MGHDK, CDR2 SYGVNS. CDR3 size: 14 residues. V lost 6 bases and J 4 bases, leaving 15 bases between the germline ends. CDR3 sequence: CASSSLFTGTEAFF. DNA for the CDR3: TGTGCCAGCAGCTCCTTATTTACGGGCACTGAAGCTTTCTTT. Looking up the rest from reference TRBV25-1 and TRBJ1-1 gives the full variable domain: EADIYQTPRYLVIGTGKKITLECSQTMGHDKMYWYQQDPGMELHLIHYSYGVNSTEKGDLSSESTVSRIRTEHFPLTLESARPSHTSQYLCASSSLFTGTEAFFGQGTRLTVV.

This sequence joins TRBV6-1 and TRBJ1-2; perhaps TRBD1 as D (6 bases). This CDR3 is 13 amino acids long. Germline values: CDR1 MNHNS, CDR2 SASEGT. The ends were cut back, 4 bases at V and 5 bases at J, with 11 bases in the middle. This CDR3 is CASSAGQKYGYTF. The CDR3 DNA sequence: TGTGCCAGCAGTGCTGGACAGAAATATGGCTACACCTTC.

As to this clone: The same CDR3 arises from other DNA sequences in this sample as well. This chain's CDR3 is CASSLGGGNQPQHF. Here the CDR3 DNA reads TGTGCCAGCAGCTTGGGGGGAGGCAATCAGCCCCAGCATTTT. The chain carries TRBV7-9 and TRBJ1-5, with D tentatively TRBD1 (5 bases). Germline CDR1 SEHNR, CDR2 FQNEAQ (reference sequence). The V end lost 3 bases, the J end lost 2 bases, and 8 bases lay between the germline ends. The CDR3 loop spans 14 amino acids. Full variable domain (outside the CDR3, taken from reference TRBV7-9 and TRBJ1-5): DTGVSQNPRHKITKRGQNVTFRCDPISEHNRLYWYRQTLGQGPEFLTYFQNEAQLEKSRLLSDRFSAERPKGSFSTLEIQRTEQGDSAMYLCASSLGGGNQPQHFGDGTRLSIL.

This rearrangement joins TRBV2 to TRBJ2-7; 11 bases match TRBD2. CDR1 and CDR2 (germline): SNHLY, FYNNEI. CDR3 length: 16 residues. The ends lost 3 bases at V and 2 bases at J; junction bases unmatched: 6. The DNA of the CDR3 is TGTGCCAGCAGTGAGGAGAGACTAGCGGGAACCTACGAGCAGTACTTC. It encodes CASSEERLAGTYEQYF.

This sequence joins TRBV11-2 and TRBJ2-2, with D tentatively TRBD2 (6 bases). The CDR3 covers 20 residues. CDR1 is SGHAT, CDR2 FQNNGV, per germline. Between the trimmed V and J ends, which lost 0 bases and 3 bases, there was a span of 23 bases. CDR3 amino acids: CASSLEDIAAGLLYTGELFF. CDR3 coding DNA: TGTGCCAGCAGCTTAGAGGACATCGCTGCGGGATTGTTATACACCGGGGAGCTGTTTTTT.

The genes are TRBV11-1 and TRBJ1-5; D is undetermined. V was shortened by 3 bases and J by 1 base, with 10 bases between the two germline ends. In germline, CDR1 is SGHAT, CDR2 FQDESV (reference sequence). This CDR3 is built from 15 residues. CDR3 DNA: TGTGCCAGCAGCTTCGGGAAACCGAGCAATCAGCCCCAGCATTTT. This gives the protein CASSFGKPSNQPQHF. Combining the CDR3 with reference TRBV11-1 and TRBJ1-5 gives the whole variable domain EAEVAQSPRYKITEKSQAVAFWCDPISGHATLYWYRQILGQGPELLVQFQDESVVDDSQLPKDRFSAERLKGVDSTLKIQPAELGDSAMYLCASSFGKPSNQPQHFGDGTRLSIL.

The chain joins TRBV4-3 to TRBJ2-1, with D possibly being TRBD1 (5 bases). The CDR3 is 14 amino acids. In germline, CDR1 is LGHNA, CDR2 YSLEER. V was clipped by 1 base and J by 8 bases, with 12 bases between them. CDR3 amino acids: CASSQGGSDDEQFF. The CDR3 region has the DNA TGCGCCAGCAGCCAAGGGGGCTCCGACGATGAGCAGTTCTTC.

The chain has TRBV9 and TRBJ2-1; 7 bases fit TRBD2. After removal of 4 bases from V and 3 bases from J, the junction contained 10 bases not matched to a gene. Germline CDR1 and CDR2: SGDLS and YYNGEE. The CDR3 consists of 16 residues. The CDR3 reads CASSPRLAGLYNEQFF. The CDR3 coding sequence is TGTGCCAGCAGCCCCAGACTAGCAGGCCTCTACAATGAGCAGTTCTTC.

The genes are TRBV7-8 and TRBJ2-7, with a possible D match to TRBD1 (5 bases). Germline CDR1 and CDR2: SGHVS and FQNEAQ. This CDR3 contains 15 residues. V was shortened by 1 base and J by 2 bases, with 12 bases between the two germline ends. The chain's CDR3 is CASSLGYDSTYEQYF. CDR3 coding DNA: TGTGCCAGCAGCTTAGGTTACGACAGTACCTACGAGCAGTACTTC.

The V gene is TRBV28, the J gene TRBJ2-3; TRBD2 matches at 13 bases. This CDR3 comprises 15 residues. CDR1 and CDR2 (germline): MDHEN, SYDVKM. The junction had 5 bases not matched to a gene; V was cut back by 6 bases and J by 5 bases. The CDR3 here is CASRRTSGRGDTQYF. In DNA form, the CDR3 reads TGTGCCAGCAGGCGGACTAGCGGGAGAGGAGATACGCAGTATTTT.

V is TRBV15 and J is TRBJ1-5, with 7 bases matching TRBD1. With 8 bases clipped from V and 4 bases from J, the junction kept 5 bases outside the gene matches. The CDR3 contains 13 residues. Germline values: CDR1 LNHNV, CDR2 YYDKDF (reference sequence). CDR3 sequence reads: CATGDSVNQPQHF. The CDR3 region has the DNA TGTGCCACCGGGGACAGCGTTAATCAGCCCCAGCATTTT.

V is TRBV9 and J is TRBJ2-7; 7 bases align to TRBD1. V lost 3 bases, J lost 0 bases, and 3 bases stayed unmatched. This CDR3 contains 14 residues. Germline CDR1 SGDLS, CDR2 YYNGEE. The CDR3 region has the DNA TGTGCCAGCAGCGAGGACAGGACCTCCTACGAGCAGTACTTC. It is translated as CASSEDRTSYEQYF.

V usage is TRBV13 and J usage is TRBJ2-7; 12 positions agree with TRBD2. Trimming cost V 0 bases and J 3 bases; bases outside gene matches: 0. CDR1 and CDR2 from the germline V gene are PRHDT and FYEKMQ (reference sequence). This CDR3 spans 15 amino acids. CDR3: CASSLGTSGSYEQYF. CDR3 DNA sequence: TGTGCCAGCAGCTTAGGGACTAGCGGGAGCTACGAGCAGTACTTC.

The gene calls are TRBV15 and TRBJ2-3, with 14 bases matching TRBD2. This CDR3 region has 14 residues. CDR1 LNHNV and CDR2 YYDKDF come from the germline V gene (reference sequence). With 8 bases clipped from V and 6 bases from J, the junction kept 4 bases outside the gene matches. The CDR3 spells CATGLAGGLDTQYF. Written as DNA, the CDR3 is TGTGCCACCGGACTAGCGGGAGGTTTGGATACGCAGTATTTT.

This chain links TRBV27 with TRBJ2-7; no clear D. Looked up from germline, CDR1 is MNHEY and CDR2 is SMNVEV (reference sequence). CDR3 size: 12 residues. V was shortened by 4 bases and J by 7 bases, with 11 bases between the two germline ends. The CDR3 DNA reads TGTGCCAGCAGTTCAACAGCAGTAGAGCAGTACTTC. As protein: CASSSTAVEQYF.

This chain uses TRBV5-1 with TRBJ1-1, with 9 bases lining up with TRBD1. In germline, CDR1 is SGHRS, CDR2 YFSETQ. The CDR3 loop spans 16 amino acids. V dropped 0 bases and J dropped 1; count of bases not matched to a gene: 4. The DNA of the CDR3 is TGCGCCAGCAGCTTGGGAGACAGGGGGAGGAACACTGAAGCTTTCTTT. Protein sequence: CASSLGDRGRNTEAFF.

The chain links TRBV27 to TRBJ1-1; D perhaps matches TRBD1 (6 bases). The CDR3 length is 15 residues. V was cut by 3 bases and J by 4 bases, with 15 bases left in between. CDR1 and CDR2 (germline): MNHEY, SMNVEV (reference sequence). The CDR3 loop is CASSLRGQRGTEAFF. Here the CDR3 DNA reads TGTGCCAGCAGTTTGAGAGGACAGCGAGGCACTGAAGCTTTCTTT.